The 9 T cell receptor beta chains in this list originate from one sample, sequenced in a study of shared clonotypes between healthy human individuals. Naive CD8 populations comprised CD45RO-negative cells positively selected for CCR7, excluding terminally differentiated effector memory CD45RA+ cells. Using immunoSEQ multiplex PCR, the repertoire was profiled, and TCRdb retains in-frame clones only, with some absent. Of 1.5 million to 2.5 million clones detected, approximately 94% appear once; the ten largest clones hold approximately 1%. Sample: naive CD8+ T cells sorted from blood. All receptors derive from a young man in good health.

The chain is built from TRBV10-1 and TRBJ2-1; 9 bases are a match to TRBD1. V dropped 7 bases and J dropped 5; count of bases not matched to a gene: 6. The CDR3 sequence is 14 residues long. Looked up from germline, CDR1 is WNHNN and CDR2 is SYGVQD (reference sequence). Written as DNA, the CDR3 is TGCGCCAGCACTAGGGACAGGGAGGACAATGAGCAGTTCTTC. Translating it yields CASTRDREDNEQFF.

The CDR3 protein is CASSSGITYEQYF. The CDR3, as DNA: TGTGCCAGCAGCTCGGGCATCACATACGAGCAGTACTTC. V gene TRBV7-9 combines with J gene TRBJ2-7; D not certain. This CDR3 is 13 amino acids long. Trimming stripped 4 bases from V and 4 bases from J, with 11 bases between. The germline V gene has CDR1 SEHNR and CDR2 FQNEAQ (reference sequence).

The chain couples TRBV5-6 to TRBJ2-7; D gene uncertain. Germline CDR1 reads SGHDT; CDR2 reads YYEEEE. The CDR3 runs to 13 residues. Trimming pared 0 bases from V and 6 bases from J, leaving 10 bases between. The CDR3 sequence is CASSLEGSPEQYF. DNA for the CDR3: TGTGCCAGCAGCTTGGAAGGTAGCCCCGAGCAGTACTTC.

This sequence joins TRBV4-1 and TRBJ2-7; D possibly corresponds to TRBD2 (6 bases). The V gene lost 0 bases and the J gene lost 3 bases, with 12 bases spanning the gap. CDR3 length: 15 residues. CDR1 and CDR2 (germline): MGHRA, YSYEKL. CDR3 in amino acids: CASSQDWLASYEQYF. The CDR3 nucleotides read TGCGCCAGCAGCCAAGATTGGCTAGCGAGCTACGAGCAGTACTTC.

The chain uses TRBV28 and TRBJ1-1; D gene unclear. This CDR3 is 13 amino acids long. CDR1 MDHEN and CDR2 SYDVKM come from the germline V gene. V lost 5 bases and J 6 bases, leaving 13 bases between the germline ends. CDR3 nucleotides: TGTGCCAGCAGTCTCAGCGAGGGCGCTGAAGCTTTCTTT. Amino acid sequence: CASSLSEGAEAFF.

This sequence joins TRBV6-5 and TRBJ2-1; 7 bases map to TRBD2. CDR1 and CDR2 (germline): MNHEY, SVGAGI. J gave up 2 bases and V 3 bases, and 7 bases lay outside the gene matches. This CDR3 spans 16 amino acids. CDR3 DNA: TGTGCCAGCAGTTATGGAGGGGAGGGTGCCTACAATGAGCAGTTCTTC. This translates into CASSYGGEGAYNEQFF.

Here the CDR3 DNA reads TGTGCCAGCTCATCATACAGGGGCACGGGTGAAGCTTTCTTT. It is translated as CASSSYRGTGEAFF. The chain recombines TRBV18 with TRBJ1-1; 7 nucleotides line up with TRBD1. J lost 7 bases, V lost 5 bases, and 10 bases had no gene match. The length of the CDR3 is 14 residues. Germline values: CDR1 KGHSH, CDR2 LQKENI.

In its sample, this clone was seen once. Other DNA sequences within the sample encode an identical CDR3. The chain has TRBV5-1 and TRBJ2-3; D remains unclear. Germline V gives CDR1 SGHRS, CDR2 YFSETQ. The ends were cut back, 0 bases at V and 3 bases at J, with 8 bases in the middle. The length of the CDR3 is 14 residues. For the CDR3, the DNA is TGCGCCAGCAGCTTGGTCCCGGGTACAGATACGCAGTATTTT. Protein sequence: CASSLVPGTDTQYF.

The chain combines TRBV9 with TRBJ1-1; possible D gene TRBD1, 5 bases. Germline CDR1 reads SGDLS; CDR2 reads YYNGEE. V lost 6 bases and J 1 base, leaving 13 bases between the germline ends. CDR3 size: 14 residues. CDR3 DNA sequence: TGTGCCAGCAAGCTTGGGGCCGGGAACACTGAAGCTTTCTTT. Amino acids: CASKLGAGNTEAFF.